The rows below give T cell receptor beta chains drawn from one sample of a study of shared clonotypes between healthy human individuals. TCRdb keeps only in-frame clones here, not all; method: immunoSEQ multiplex PCR. This table has around 2.1 million clones, about 92% appearing once. The sequencing sample was made of naive CD8+ T cells from PBMCs. Receptors originate from a young man in good health. Some clones in this sample may be carry-over from other donors' samples. Both conserved end residues are trimmed from each CDR3. Fields, in order: CDR3 protein, V gene, J gene, CDR3 length.

ASSELAGSTDTQY,TRBV6-8,TRBJ2-3,13
ASSFGARDRHLIGYT,TRBV12-1,TRBJ1-2,15
ASSPRILTDTQY,TRBV28,TRBJ2-3,12
AQKRVDYSYT,TRBV4-2,TRBJ1-2,10
ASSATGKGTEAF,TRBV28,TRBJ1-1,12
ASSPTPSGTYEQY,TRBV7-9,TRBJ2-7,13
ASSLVGQAYEQY,TRBV7-9,TRBJ2-7,12
ASSSNSPRTHNTGELF,TRBV7-9,TRBJ2-2,16
ASSNMGGINEQF,TRBV6-6,TRBJ2-1,12
ASSLTGRGETQY,TRBV27,TRBJ2-5,12
SVVPGNEQF,TRBV29-1,TRBJ2-1,9
AISETGTSYEQY,TRBV10-3,TRBJ2-7,12
ASSPPAGGETQY,TRBV7-9,TRBJ2-5,12